These T cell receptor beta chains were read from a single sample in a study of T cell repertoires in cytomegalovirus infection. In TCRdb, the reads were re-called with MiXCR into one record per CDR3 protein. The sample shows 200,000 to 250,000 distinct CDR3 sequences, approximately 6.7% of them seen only once. Sequenced material: PBMCs. The receptors originated from a human donor in good health (CMV status not recorded). Some clones in this sample may be carry-over from other donors' samples. The CDR3 runs from the conserved cysteine through the conserved F or W. D genes are given only for firm matches. Clone size is given for some rows only: seen once, a few or many times, or a class if the clone is expanded.

D gene: TRBD1
J gene: TRBJ2-6
clone size: many
V gene: TRBV29-1
CDR3 protein: CSVGGRGQGLWEGANVLTF
CDR3 DNA: TGCAGCGTTGGTGGAAGGGGACAGGGCCTCTGGGAAGGGGCCAACGTCCTGACTTTC

D gene: TRBD2
J gene: TRBJ2-5
clone size: few
V gene: TRBV20-1
CDR3 protein: CSASRTSGQETQYF
CDR3 DNA: TGCAGTGCTTCCCGGACTAGCGGACAAGAGACCCAGTACTTC

D gene: TRBD1
J gene: TRBJ1-1
clone size: few
V gene: TRBV6-2/TRBV6-3
CDR3 protein: CASRGQGVENTEAFF
CDR3 DNA: TGTGCCAGCAGGGGACAGGGAGTGGAGAACACTGAAGCTTTCTTT

D gene: .
J gene: TRBJ1-1
clone size: .
V gene: TRBV20-1
CDR3 protein: CSARTGGGTEAFF
CDR3 DNA: TGCAGTGCGCGGACGGGTGGGGGCACTGAAGCTTTCTTT

D gene: TRBD1
J gene: TRBJ2-5
clone size: many
V gene: TRBV7-9
CDR3 protein: CASSFRQGIPSLETQYF
CDR3 DNA: TGTGCCAGCAGCTTCAGACAGGGGATCCCTAGTTTGGAGACCCAGTACTTC

D gene: .
J gene: TRBJ1-5
clone size: many
V gene: TRBV7-9
CDR3 protein: CASSSGLTTRQPQHF
CDR3 DNA: TGTGCCAGCAGCTCGGGACTTACGACTAGGCAGCCCCAGCATTTT

D gene: .
J gene: TRBJ1-1
clone size: few
V gene: TRBV20-1
CDR3 protein: CSVLDWNTEAFF
CDR3 DNA: TGCAGTGTTCTTGACTGGAACACTGAAGCTTTCTTT

D gene: .
J gene: TRBJ2-5
clone size: many
V gene: TRBV4-2
CDR3 protein: CASSLHMDRTEETQYF
CDR3 DNA: TGTGCCAGCAGCCTACACATGGATAGAACTGAGGAGACCCAGTACTTC

D gene: TRBD1
J gene: TRBJ1-1
clone size: many
V gene: TRBV7-8
CDR3 protein: CASSLEYRGGEAFF
CDR3 DNA: TGTGCCAGCAGCTTAGAGTACAGGGGAGGTGAAGCTTTCTTT

D gene: TRBD1
J gene: TRBJ1-4
clone size: many
V gene: TRBV4-2
CDR3 protein: CASSQDGGQGEKLFF
CDR3 DNA: TGTGCCAGCAGCCAAGATGGCGGACAGGGTGAAAAACTGTTTTTT

D gene: .
J gene: TRBJ2-3
clone size: many
V gene: TRBV27
CDR3 protein: CASSLADLGRSDTQYF
CDR3 DNA: TGTGCCAGCAGTTTAGCCGACCTCGGCCGATCAGATACGCAGTATTTT

D gene: TRBD1
J gene: TRBJ1-1
clone size: many
V gene: TRBV6-2/TRBV6-3
CDR3 protein: CASSYSTGLNTEAFF
CDR3 DNA: TGTGCCAGCAGTTACTCGACAGGGTTGAACACTGAAGCTTTCTTT

D gene: .
J gene: TRBJ2-3
clone size: many
V gene: TRBV7-2
CDR3 protein: CASSRGDTQYF
CDR3 DNA: TGTGCCAGCAGCCGGGGAGATACGCAGTATTTT

D gene: .
J gene: TRBJ2-4
clone size: many
V gene: TRBV7-2
CDR3 protein: CASSPQVAKNIQYF
CDR3 DNA: TGTGCCAGCAGCCCACAGGTAGCCAAAAACATTCAGTACTTC

D gene: TRBD1
J gene: TRBJ2-5
clone size: many
V gene: TRBV7-2
CDR3 protein: CASSPAGTGKETQYF
CDR3 DNA: TGTGCCAGCAGCCCCGCCGGGACAGGCAAAGAGACCCAGTACTTC

D gene: .
J gene: TRBJ2-5
clone size: many
V gene: TRBV7-2
CDR3 protein: CASINTGGDQETQYF
CDR3 DNA: TGTGCCAGCATCAATACAGGGGGGGATCAAGAGACCCAGTACTTC

D gene: TRBD1
J gene: TRBJ1-1
clone size: many
V gene: TRBV20-1
CDR3 protein: CSAEGQENTEAFF
CDR3 DNA: TGCAGTGCTGAAGGACAGGAGAACACTGAAGCTTTCTTT

D gene: .
J gene: TRBJ2-3
clone size: many
V gene: TRBV7-2
CDR3 protein: CASSADWGRADTQYF
CDR3 DNA: TGTGCCAGCAGCGCCGACTGGGGTCGGGCAGATACGCAGTATTTT

D gene: .
J gene: TRBJ2-1
clone size: many
V gene: TRBV9
CDR3 protein: CASSVAASSYNEQFF
CDR3 DNA: TGTGCCAGCAGCGTAGCGGCTAGCAGCTACAATGAGCAGTTCTTC

D gene: .
J gene: TRBJ1-3
clone size: many
V gene: TRBV7-2
CDR3 protein: CASSPTENTIYF
CDR3 DNA: TGTGCCAGCAGCCCTACCGAAAACACCATATATTTT

D gene: .
J gene: TRBJ1-1
clone size: many
V gene: TRBV28
CDR3 protein: CASRGEGGLSAFF
CDR3 DNA: TGTGCCAGCAGGGGCGAGGGGGGGCTAAGCGCTTTCTTT

D gene: .
J gene: TRBJ1-5
clone size: .
V gene: TRBV4-1
CDR3 protein: CASSQLAVGNQPQHF
CDR3 DNA: TGCGCCAGCAGCCAGCTCGCCGTAGGAAATCAGCCCCAGCATTTT

D gene: .
J gene: TRBJ1-1
clone size: many
V gene: TRBV6-1
CDR3 protein: CASKWTLNTEAFF
CDR3 DNA: TGTGCCAGCAAGTGGACCCTGAACACTGAAGCTTTCTTT

D gene: .
J gene: TRBJ2-7
clone size: few
V gene: TRBV20-1
CDR3 protein: CSAREAITSYEQYF
CDR3 DNA: TGCAGTGCTAGAGAGGCTATTACTTCCTACGAGCAGTACTTC

D gene: .
J gene: TRBJ1-1
clone size: many
V gene: TRBV12-3/TRBV12-4
CDR3 protein: CASILRRRDEAFF
CDR3 DNA: TGTGCCAGCATTCTGAGACGGAGGGATGAAGCTTTCTTT

D gene: .
J gene: TRBJ1-3
clone size: many
V gene: TRBV7-2
CDR3 protein: CASSPRPPGGNTIYF
CDR3 DNA: TGTGCCAGCAGCCCAAGGCCCCCGGGTGGAAACACCATATATTTT